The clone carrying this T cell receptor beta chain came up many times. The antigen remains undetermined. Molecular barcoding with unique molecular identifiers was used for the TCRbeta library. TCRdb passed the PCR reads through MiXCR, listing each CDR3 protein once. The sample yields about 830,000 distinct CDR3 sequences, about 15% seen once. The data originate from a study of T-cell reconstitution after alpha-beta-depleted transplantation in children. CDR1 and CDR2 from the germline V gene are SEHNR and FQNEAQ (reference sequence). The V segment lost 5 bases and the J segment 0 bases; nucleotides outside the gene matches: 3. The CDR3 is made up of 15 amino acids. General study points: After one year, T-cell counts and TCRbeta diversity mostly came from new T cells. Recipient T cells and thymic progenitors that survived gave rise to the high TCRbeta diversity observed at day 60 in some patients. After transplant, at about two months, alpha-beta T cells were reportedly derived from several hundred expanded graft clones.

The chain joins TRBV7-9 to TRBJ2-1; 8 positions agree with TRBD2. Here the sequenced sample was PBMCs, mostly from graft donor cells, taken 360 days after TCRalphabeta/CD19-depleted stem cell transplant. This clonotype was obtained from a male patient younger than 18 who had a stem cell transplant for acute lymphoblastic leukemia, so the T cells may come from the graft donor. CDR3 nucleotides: TGTGCCAGCAGCCCGCGGGGGGACTCCTACAATGAGCAGTTCTTC. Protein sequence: CASSPRGDSYNEQFF.